These 2 T cell receptor beta chains were all obtained from the same sample, sequenced in a study of T cells expressing NK-cell markers. Using the 5' RACE reads, TCRdb records one entry per CDR3 protein without DNA. The listing contains 300,000 to 450,000 distinct CDR3 sequences. Specimen: blood T cells: a sorted CD56 or NKG2C T cell subset, CD4+ or CD8+ T cells, or bulk PBMC T cells (not recorded which). Receptors were obtained from a man aged 18 to 69 in good health.

The V gene is TRBV15, the J gene TRBJ1-2; TCRdb reports TRBD1, a call that lacks DNA to check it against. The CDR3 extends over 15 amino acids. Germline lookup yields CDR1 LNHNV and CDR2 YYDKDF (reference sequence). This CDR3 reads CATSRPVRQTYGYTF.

This sequence joins TRBV6-1 and TRBJ2-7; TCRdb designates TRBD1, a call that cannot be tested without DNA. Looked up from germline, CDR1 is MNHNS and CDR2 is SASEGT. The CDR3 spans 16 residues. The CDR3 protein is CASSPSPGQGPYEQYF.